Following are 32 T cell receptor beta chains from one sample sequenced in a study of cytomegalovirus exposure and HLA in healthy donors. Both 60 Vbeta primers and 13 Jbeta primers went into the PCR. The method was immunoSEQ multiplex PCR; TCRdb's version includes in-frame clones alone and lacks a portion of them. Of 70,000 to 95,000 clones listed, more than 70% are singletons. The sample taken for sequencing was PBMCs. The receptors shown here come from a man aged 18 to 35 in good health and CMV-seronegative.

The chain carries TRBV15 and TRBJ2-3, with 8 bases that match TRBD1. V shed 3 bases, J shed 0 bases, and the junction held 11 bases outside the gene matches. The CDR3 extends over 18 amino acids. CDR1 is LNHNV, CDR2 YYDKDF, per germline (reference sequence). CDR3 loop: CATSSRDRRFRSTDTQYF. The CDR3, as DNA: TGTGCCACCAGCAGCCGGGACAGGCGGTTTAGAAGCACAGATACGCAGTATTTT.

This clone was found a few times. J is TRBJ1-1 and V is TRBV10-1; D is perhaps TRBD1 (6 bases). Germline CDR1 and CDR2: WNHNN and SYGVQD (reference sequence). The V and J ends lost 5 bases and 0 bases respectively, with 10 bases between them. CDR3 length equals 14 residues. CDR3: CASSRGQLNTEAFF. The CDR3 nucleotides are TGCGCCAGCAGTAGAGGACAGCTGAACACTGAAGCTTTCTTT.

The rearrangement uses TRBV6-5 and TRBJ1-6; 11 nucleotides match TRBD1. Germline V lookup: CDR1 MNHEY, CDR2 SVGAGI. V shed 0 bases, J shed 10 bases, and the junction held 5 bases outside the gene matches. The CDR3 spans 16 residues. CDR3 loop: CASSYSGGQGDSPLHF. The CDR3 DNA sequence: TGTGCCAGCAGTTACTCAGGGGGACAGGGGGACTCACCCCTCCACTTT.

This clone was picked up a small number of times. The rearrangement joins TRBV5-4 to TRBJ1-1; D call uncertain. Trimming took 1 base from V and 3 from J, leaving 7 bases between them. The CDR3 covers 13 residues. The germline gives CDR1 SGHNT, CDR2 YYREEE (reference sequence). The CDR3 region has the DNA TGTGCCAGCAGCTTGCTAGGTTACACTGAAGCTTTCTTT. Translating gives CASSLLGYTEAFF.

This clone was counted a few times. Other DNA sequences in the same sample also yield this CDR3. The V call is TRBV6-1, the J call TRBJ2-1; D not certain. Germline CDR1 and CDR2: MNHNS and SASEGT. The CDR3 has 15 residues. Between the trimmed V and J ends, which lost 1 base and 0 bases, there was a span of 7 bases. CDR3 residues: CASSEDRSSYNEQFF. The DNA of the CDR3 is TGTGCCAGCAGTGAAGATAGGAGCTCCTACAATGAGCAGTTCTTC.

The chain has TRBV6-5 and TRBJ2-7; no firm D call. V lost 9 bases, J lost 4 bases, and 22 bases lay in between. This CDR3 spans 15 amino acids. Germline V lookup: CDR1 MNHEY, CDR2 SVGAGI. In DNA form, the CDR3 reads TGTGCCAGTATTTCCAAGGAGAAGGCGGCATACGAGCAGTACTTC. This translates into CASISKEKAAYEQYF.

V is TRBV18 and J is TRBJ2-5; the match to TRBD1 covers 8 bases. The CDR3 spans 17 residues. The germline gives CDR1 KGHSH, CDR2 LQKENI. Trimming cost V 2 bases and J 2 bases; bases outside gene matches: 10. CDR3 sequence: CASSPTPGGALQETQYF. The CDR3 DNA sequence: TGTGCCAGCTCACCAACTCCAGGGGGCGCTCTGCAAGAGACCCAGTACTTC.

The CDR3: CASSLLSGGTEAFF. The CDR3 DNA sequence: TGTGCCAGCAGCTTACTTTCCGGGGGCACTGAAGCTTTCTTT. The chain uses TRBV11-3 and TRBJ1-1; tentatively, D is TRBD1 (5 bases). CDR1 is SGHNT and CDR2 is YENEEA in the germline V gene. The CDR3 covers 14 residues. With 2 bases removed from V and 4 bases from J, the gap between germline ends came to 11 bases. Full variable domain (rest looked up from reference TRBV11-3 and TRBJ1-1): EAGVVQSPRYKIIEKKQPVAFWCNPISGHNTLYWYLQNLGQGPELLIRYENEEAVDDSQLPKDRFSAERLKGVDSTLKIQPAELGDSAVYLCASSLLSGGTEAFFGQGTRLTVV.

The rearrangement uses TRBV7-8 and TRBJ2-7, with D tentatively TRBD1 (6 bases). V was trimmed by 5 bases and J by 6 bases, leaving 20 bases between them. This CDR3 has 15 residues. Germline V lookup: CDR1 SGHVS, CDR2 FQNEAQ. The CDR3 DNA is TGTGCCAGCAGCCTAAAACGCGGACAGCTCGTCGAGCAGTACTTC. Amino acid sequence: CASSLKRGQLVEQYF.

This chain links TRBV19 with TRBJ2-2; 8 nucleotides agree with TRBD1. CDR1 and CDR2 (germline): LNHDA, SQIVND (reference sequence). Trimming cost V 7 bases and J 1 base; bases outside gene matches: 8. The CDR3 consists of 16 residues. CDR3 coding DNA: TGTGCCAGTACCCGGACAGGGAAACTGAACACCGGGGAGCTGTTTTTT. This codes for CASTRTGKLNTGELFF.

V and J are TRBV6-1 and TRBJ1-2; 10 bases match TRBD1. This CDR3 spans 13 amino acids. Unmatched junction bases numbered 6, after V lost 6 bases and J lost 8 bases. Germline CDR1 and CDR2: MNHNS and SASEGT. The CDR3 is CASSVGDRGGYTF. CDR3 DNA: TGTGCCAGCAGCGTAGGGGACAGGGGCGGCTACACCTTC.

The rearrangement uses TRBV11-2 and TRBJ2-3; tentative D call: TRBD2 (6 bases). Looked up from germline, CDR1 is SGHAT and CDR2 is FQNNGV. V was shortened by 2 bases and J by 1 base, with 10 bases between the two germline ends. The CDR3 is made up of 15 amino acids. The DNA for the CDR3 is TGTGCCAGCAGCTTAACTACTAGCCGCACAGATACGCAGTATTTT. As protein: CASSLTTSRTDTQYF. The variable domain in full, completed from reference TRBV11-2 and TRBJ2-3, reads EAGVAQSPRYKIIEKRQSVAFWCNPISGHATLYWYQQILGQGPKLLIQFQNNGVVDDSQLPKDRFSAERLKGVDSTLKIQPAKLEDSAVYLCASSLTTSRTDTQYFGPGTRLTVL.

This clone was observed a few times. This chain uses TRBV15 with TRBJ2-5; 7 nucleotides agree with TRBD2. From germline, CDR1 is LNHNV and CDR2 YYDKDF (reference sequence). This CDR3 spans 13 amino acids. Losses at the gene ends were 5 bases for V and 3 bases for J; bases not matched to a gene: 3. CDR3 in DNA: TGTGCCACCAGCTTGGGGACTAAAGAGACCCAGTACTTC. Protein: CATSLGTKETQYF.

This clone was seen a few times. CDR3 region: CASSPSEDRIYGYTF. CDR3 DNA: TGTGCCAGCAGCCCCTCGGAGGACAGGATCTATGGCTACACCTTC. V is TRBV7-9 and J is TRBJ1-2; 7 nucleotides line up with TRBD1. This CDR3 region has 15 residues. With 5 bases clipped from V and 4 bases from J, the junction kept 10 bases outside the gene matches. Per the germline V gene, CDR1 is SEHNR and CDR2 is FQNEAQ (reference sequence).

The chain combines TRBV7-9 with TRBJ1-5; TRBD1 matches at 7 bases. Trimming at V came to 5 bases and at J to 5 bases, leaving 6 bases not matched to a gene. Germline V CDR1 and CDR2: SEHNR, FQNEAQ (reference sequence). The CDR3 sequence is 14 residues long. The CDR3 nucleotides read TGTGCCAGCAGCCCCGACAGGGTAGATCAGCCCCAGCATTTT. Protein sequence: CASSPDRVDQPQHF. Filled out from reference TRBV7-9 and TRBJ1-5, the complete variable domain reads DTGVSQNPRHKITKRGQNVTFRCDPISEHNRLYWYRQTLGQGPEFLTYFQNEAQLEKSRLLSDRFSAERPKGSFSTLEIQRTEQGDSAMYLCASSPDRVDQPQHFGDGTRLSIL.

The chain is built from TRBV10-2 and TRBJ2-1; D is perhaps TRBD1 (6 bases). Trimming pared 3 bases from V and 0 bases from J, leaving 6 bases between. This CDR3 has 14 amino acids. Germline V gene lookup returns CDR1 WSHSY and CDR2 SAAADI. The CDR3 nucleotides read TGCGCCAGCAGTGACAGGGGCTCCTACAATGAGCAGTTCTTC. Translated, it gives CASSDRGSYNEQFF.

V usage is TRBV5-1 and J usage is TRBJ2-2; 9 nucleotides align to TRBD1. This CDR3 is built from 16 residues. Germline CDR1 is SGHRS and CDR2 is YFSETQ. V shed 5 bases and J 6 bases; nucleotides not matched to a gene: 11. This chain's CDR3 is CASSRGQGFLAGELFF. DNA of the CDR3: TGCGCCAGCAGTCGGGGACAGGGTTTTTTGGCCGGGGAGCTGTTTTTT.

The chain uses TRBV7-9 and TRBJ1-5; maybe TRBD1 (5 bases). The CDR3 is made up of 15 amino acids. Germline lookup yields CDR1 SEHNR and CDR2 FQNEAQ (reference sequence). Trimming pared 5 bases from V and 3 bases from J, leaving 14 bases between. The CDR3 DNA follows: TGTGCCAGCAGCCGAGGAGGGGAGAACAATCAGCCCCAGCATTTT. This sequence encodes CASSRGGENNQPQHF. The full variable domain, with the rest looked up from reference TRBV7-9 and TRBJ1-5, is DTGVSQNPRHKITKRGQNVTFRCDPISEHNRLYWYRQTLGQGPEFLTYFQNEAQLEKSRLLSDRFSAERPKGSFSTLEIQRTEQGDSAMYLCASSRGGENNQPQHFGDGTRLSIL.

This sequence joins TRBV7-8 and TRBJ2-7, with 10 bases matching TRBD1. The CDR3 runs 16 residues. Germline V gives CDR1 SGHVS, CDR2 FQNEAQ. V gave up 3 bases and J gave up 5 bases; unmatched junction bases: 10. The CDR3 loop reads CASSLYRDRGPDEQYF. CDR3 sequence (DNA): TGTGCCAGCAGCTTGTACCGGGACAGGGGTCCCGACGAGCAGTACTTC.

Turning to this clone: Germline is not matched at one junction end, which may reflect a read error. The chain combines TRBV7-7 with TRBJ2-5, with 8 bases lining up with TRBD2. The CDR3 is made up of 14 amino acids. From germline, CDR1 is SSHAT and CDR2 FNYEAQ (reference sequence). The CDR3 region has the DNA TGTGCTAGCAGCCCCGGGGGGGCAGTGGAGACCCAGTACTTC. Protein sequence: CASSPGGAVETQYF.

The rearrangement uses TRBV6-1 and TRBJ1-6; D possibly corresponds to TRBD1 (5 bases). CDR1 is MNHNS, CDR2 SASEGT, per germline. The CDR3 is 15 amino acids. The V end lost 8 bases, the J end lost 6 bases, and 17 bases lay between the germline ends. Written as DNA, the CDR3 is TGTGCCAGCCTCTCCGGGACTGCCTTTAATTCACCCCTCCACTTT. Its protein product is CASLSGTAFNSPLHF.

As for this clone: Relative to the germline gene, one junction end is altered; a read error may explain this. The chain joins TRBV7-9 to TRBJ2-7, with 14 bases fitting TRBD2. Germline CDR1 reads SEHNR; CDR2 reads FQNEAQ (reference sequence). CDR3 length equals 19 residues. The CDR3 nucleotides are TGTTCCAGCAGCAAGGATGCAGAGCGGACTAGCGGGGGGCGAAAGGAGCAGTACTTC. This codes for CSSSKDAERTSGGRKEQYF.

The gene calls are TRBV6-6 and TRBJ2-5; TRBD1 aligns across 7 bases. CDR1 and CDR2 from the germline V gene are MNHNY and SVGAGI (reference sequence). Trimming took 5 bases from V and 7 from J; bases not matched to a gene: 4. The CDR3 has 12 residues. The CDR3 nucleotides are TGTGCCAGCAGTCAACAGGGGATGACCCAGTACTTC. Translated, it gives CASSQQGMTQYF.

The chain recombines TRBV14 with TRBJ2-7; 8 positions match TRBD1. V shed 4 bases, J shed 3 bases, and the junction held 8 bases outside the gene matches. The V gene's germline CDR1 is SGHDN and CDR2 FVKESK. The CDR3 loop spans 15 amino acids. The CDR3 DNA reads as TGTGCCAGCAGCCTTACTACAGGGGGAATCTACGAGCAGTACTTC. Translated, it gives CASSLTTGGIYEQYF.

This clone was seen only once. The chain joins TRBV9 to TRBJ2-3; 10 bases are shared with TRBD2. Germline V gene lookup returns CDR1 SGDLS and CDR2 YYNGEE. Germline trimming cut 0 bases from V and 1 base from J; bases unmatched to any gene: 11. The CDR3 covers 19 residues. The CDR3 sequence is CASSVVSGGTSLGTDTQYF. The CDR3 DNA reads TGTGCCAGCAGCGTAGTTAGCGGGGGGACATCGTTAGGCACAGATACGCAGTATTTT. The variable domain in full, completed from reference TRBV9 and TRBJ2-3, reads DSGVTQTPKHLITATGQRVTLRCSPRSGDLSVYWYQQSLDQGLQFLIQYYNGEERAKGNILERFSAQQFPDLHSELNLSSLELGDSALYFCASSVVSGGTSLGTDTQYFGPGTRLTVL.

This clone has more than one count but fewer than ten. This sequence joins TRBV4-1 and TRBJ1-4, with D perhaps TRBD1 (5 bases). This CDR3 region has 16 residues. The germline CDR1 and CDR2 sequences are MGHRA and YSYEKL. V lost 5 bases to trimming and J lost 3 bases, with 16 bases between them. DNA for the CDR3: TGCGCCAGCAGCTCAAACCCGGGACTATCTAATGAAAAACTGTTTTTT. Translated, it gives CASSSNPGLSNEKLFF.

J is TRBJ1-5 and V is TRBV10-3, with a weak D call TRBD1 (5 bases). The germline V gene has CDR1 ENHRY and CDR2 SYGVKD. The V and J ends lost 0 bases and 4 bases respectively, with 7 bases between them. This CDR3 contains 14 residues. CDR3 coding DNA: TGTGCCATCAGTGAGTCGGGGGGTAATCAGCCCCAGCATTTT. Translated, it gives CAISESGGNQPQHF.

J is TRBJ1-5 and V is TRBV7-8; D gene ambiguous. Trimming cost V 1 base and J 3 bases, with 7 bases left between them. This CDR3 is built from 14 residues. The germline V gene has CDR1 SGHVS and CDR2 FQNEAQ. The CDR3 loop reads CASSLGDTNQPQHF. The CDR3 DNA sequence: TGTGCCAGCAGCTTAGGAGACACCAATCAGCCCCAGCATTTT.

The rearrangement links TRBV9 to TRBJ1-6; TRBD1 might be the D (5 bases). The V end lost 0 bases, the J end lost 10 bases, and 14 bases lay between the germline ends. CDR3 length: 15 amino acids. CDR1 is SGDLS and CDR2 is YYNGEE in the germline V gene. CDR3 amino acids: CASSVDRGVGSPLHF. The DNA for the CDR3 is TGTGCCAGCAGCGTAGATCGGGGGGTAGGATCACCCCTCCACTTT. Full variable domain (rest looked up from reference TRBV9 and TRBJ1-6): DSGVTQTPKHLITATGQRVTLRCSPRSGDLSVYWYQQSLDQGLQFLIQYYNGEERAKGNILERFSAQQFPDLHSELNLSSLELGDSALYFCASSVDRGVGSPLHFGNGTRLTVT.

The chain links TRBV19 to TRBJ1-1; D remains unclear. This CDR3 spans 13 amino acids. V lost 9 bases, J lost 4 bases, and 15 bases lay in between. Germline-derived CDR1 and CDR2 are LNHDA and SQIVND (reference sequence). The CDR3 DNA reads TGTGCCAGCCCCCCGCGACCGGGCACTGAAGCTTTCTTT. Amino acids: CASPPRPGTEAFF.

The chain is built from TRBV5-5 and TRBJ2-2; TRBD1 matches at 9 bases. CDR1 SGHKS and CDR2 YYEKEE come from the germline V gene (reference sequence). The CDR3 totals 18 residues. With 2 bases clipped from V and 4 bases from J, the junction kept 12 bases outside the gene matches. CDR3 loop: CASSLGTGIWRGTGELFF. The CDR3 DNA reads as TGTGCCAGCAGCTTAGGGACAGGGATATGGCGTGGCACCGGGGAGCTGTTTTTT. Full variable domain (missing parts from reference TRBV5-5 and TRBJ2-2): DAGVTQSPTHLIKTRGQQVTLRCSPISGHKSVSWYQQVLGQGPQFIFQYYEKEERGRGNFPDRFSARQFPNYSSELNVNALLLGDSALYLCASSLGTGIWRGTGELFFGEGSRLTVL.

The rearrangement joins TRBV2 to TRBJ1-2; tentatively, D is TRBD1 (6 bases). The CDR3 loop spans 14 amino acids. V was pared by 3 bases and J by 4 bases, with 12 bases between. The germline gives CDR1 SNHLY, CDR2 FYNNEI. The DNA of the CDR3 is TGTGCCAGCAGTGAGGGGGGGCGCGTCTATGGCTACACCTTC. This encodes CASSEGGRVYGYTF. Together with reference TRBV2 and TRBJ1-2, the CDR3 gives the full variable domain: EPEVTQTPSHQVTQMGQEVILRCVPISNHLYFYWYRQILGQKVEFLVSFYNNEISEKSEIFDDQFSVERPDGSNFTLKIRSTKLEDSAMYFCASSEGGRVYGYTFGSGTRLTVV.